Presented here are 6 T cell receptor beta chains from one specimen sequenced in a study of metastatic and nonmetastatic thyroid tumors (TCRdb year 2020). Library creation used PCR. TCRdb records Illumina HiSeq 4000 as the sequencer. TCRdb reworked the public reads: Q25 trimming with fastp, MiXCR clone assembly, productive beta chains retained. For this sample there are roughly 4,100 clones; 36% appear just once. The top ten clonotypes cover around 48% of the sample. No treatment had been received by any patient before thyroid surgery. Sequencing was performed on tumor tissue. The receptors originated from a female donor with papillary thyroid cancer or a benign thyroid nodule (not recorded which). Some clones in this sample may be carry-over from other donors' samples.

This chain joins TRBV6-2 or TRBV6-3 and TRBJ2-3; 7 bases are a match to TRBD1. This CDR3 spans 13 amino acids. CDR1 and CDR2 (germline): MNHEY, SVGEGT. Germline trimming cut 6 bases from V and 6 bases from J; bases unmatched to any gene: 6. The CDR3 DNA follows: TGTGCCAGCAGCGGGACAGAAACGGATACGCAGTATTTT. Its protein product is CASSGTETDTQYF.

The chain joins TRBV28 to TRBJ2-3, with D tentatively TRBD1 (6 bases). CDR1 and CDR2 from the germline V gene are MDHEN and SYDVKM. The CDR3 has 16 residues. V was clipped by 2 bases and J by 2 bases, with 14 bases between them. CDR3 coding DNA: TGTGCCAGCAGTTTAGCAGTTGGACAGCACACAGATACGCAGTATTTT. Translation: CASSLAVGQHTDTQYF.

This sequence joins TRBV5-5 and TRBJ2-2, with 9 bases matching TRBD1. Germline values: CDR1 SGHKS, CDR2 YYEKEE (reference sequence). The CDR3 totals 16 residues. Unmatched junction bases numbered 4, after V lost 4 bases and J lost 0 bases. CDR3 region: CASSIRQGANTGELFF. In DNA form, the CDR3 reads TGTGCCAGCAGCATCAGACAGGGGGCGAACACCGGGGAGCTGTTTTTT.

This clone occurred a few times. The V and J genes are TRBV28 and TRBJ2-7; TRBD1 matches at 8 bases. V shed 3 bases and J 5 bases; nucleotides not matched to a gene: 15. This CDR3 is built from 17 residues. Germline lookup yields CDR1 MDHEN and CDR2 SYDVKM. CDR3 loop: CASSFELLGTGADEQYF. The DNA for the CDR3 is TGTGCCAGCAGTTTCGAGCTACTAGGGACAGGCGCGGACGAGCAGTACTTC.

As regards this clone: Since no conserved phenylalanine or tryptophan closes the CDR3, a read error is the likely cause. The chain has TRBV11-3 and TRBJ2-7; possible D gene TRBD2, 7 bases. With 0 bases removed from V and 3 bases from J, the gap between germline ends came to 12 bases. The CDR3 has 15 amino acids. Germline assignment: CDR1 SGHNT and CDR2 YENEEA. The CDR3 DNA is TGTGCCAGCAGCTTAGATACCGGGGGGCGCTACGAGCAGTACCTC. The encoded protein is CASSLDTGGRYEQYL.

The sample holds a few counts of this clone. The rearrangement uses TRBV27 and TRBJ1-2; D is unclear. This CDR3 is built from 13 residues. V gave up 6 bases and J gave up 1 base, with 9 bases separating them. CDR1 and CDR2 (germline): MNHEY, SMNVEV (reference sequence). This chain's CDR3 is CASSQEGNYGYTF. CDR3 bases: TGTGCCAGCAGCCAGGAGGGTAACTATGGCTACACCTTC.